This T cell receptor (beta chain) was documented in a study of T cells in localized non-small cell lung cancer. TCRdb's table, derived via immunoSEQ multiplex PCR, lists solely in-frame clones and lacks some. The sample yields approximately 140,000 clones, roughly 90% seen once. Unmatched junction bases numbered 6, after V lost 3 bases and J lost 5 bases. CDR1 PRHDT and CDR2 FYEKMQ come from the germline V gene (reference sequence). The CDR3 loop spans 15 amino acids. The rearrangement links TRBV13 to TRBJ2-5; the match to TRBD1 covers 10 bases. The sample in question was peripheral blood, obtained before any cancer treatment. The sequence was collected from a female donor at least 60 years old with stage I lung adenocarcinoma. Here the CDR3 reads CASSFRQGAMETQYF. Here the CDR3 DNA reads TGTGCCAGCAGCTTTCGACAGGGGGCGATGGAGACCCAGTACTTC.